These 21 T cell receptor beta chains were all obtained from the same sample, sequenced in a study of T-cell memory formation after mild COVID-19. TCRdb re-called the 5' RACE reads with MiXCR, one entry per CDR3 protein. This sample has around 300,000 distinct CDR3 sequences, with 14% found just once. Material for sequencing was PBMCs or a T cell subset sorted from them (not recorded which). These TCRs come from a man aged 18-30 years who had mild COVID-19 (a few samples of this study predate the infection). Cell type and time point are not known.

The V gene is TRBV7-9, the J gene TRBJ2-3, with TRBD1 matching 11 bases. Trimming took 4 bases from V and 2 from J; bases not matched to a gene: 14. Germline-derived CDR1 and CDR2 are SEHNR and FQNEAQ (reference sequence). This CDR3 has 19 amino acids. This CDR3 reads CASSSVGQGVNQFTDTQYF. DNA of the CDR3: TGTGCCAGCAGCTCAGTGGGACAGGGGGTTAATCAGTTCACAGATACGCAGTATTTT.

This chain uses TRBV20-1 with TRBJ2-3, with 10 positions matching TRBD2. The V and J ends lost 5 bases and 1 base, in that order; junction bases with no gene match: 3. This CDR3 is 14 amino acids long. Germline CDR1 and CDR2: DFQATT and SNEGSKA (reference sequence). The CDR3 DNA reads TGCAGTGCTGGAACTAGCGGGGGCACAGATACGCAGTATTTT. Protein sequence: CSAGTSGGTDTQYF.

This clonotype was found many times. The V gene is TRBV20-1, the J gene TRBJ2-5; possibly TRBD2 for D (6 bases). Germline assignment: CDR1 DFQATT and CDR2 SNEGSKA (reference sequence). V was trimmed by 6 bases and J by 10 bases, leaving 18 bases between them. The length of the CDR3 is 12 residues. CDR3 bases: TGCAGTGCGTTTAGGGGAGGAGAGGGCCAGTACTTC. Translated, it gives CSAFRGGEGQYF.

CDR3 residues: CASSPSRDRINQPQHF. DNA of the CDR3: TGTGCCAGTAGTCCCTCCCGGGACAGGATCAATCAGCCCCAGCATTTT. The gene calls are TRBV19 and TRBJ1-5; TRBD1 matches 8 bases. Germline V lookup: CDR1 LNHDA, CDR2 SQIVND (reference sequence). The CDR3 sequence is 16 residues long. Trimming removed 5 bases from V and 3 bases from J; junction bases left unmatched: 9.

The V gene is TRBV20-1, the J gene TRBJ2-7, with D perhaps matching TRBD2 (5 bases). This CDR3 is 12 amino acids long. V was clipped by 2 bases and J by 7 bases, with 12 bases between them. Germline CDR1 and CDR2: DFQATT and SNEGSKA (reference sequence). Written as DNA, the CDR3 is TGCAGTGCTAGACTATGGACGGGGGAGCAGTACTTC. It translates to CSARLWTGEQYF.

V and J are TRBV29-1 and TRBJ1-1; TRBD1 aligns across 7 bases. V lost 6 bases, J lost 0 bases, and 10 bases stayed unmatched. There are 15 residues in the CDR3. Per the germline V gene, CDR1 is SQVTM and CDR2 is ANQGSEA. CDR3 sequence (DNA): TGCAGCGTGAGGGGGCAGGGCGACATGAACACTGAAGCTTTCTTT. Protein sequence: CSVRGQGDMNTEAFF.

This chain links TRBV2 with TRBJ2-1; unclear D gene. Germline lookup yields CDR1 SNHLY and CDR2 FYNNEI. The V and J ends lost 7 bases and 4 bases respectively, with 5 bases between them. The CDR3 contains 11 residues. CDR3 loop: CASKGYNEQFF. The CDR3, as DNA: TGTGCCAGCAAGGGATACAATGAGCAGTTCTTC.

This clonotype has a handful of counts. This sequence joins TRBV6-2 or TRBV6-3 and TRBJ2-3; D is unclear. The germline V gene has CDR1 MNHEY and CDR2 SVGEGT. The CDR3 is 12 residues long. V lost 11 bases and J lost 2, with 11 bases in between. CDR3 amino acids: CAVGGFTDTQYF. For the CDR3, the DNA is TGTGCCGTCGGCGGATTCACAGATACGCAGTATTTT.

This sequence joins TRBV18 and TRBJ2-7; D call uncertain. Trimming removed 3 bases at V and 5 bases at J, with 11 bases between. The CDR3 length is 13 residues. The germline CDR1 and CDR2 sequences are KGHSH and LQKENI. CDR3 nucleotides: TGTGCCAGCTCACCCTCGGTCAACAACGAGCAGTACGTC. Protein: CASSPSVNNEQYV.

This clonotype was seen just once. The chain employs TRBV1 and TRBJ1-5. TRBV1 is a recognized pseudogene. CDR3 length equals 17 residues. This CDR3 reads CTSSQVGEEDSNQPQHF. The CDR3 DNA follows: TGCACCAGCAGCCAAGTTGGGGAAGAAGATAGCAATCAGCCCCAGCATTTT.

This clonotype was seen many times. This chain joins TRBV12-3 or TRBV12-4 and TRBJ1-2; D perhaps matches TRBD1 (6 bases). This CDR3 is built from 13 residues. V was trimmed by 5 bases and J by 4 bases, leaving 11 bases between them. CDR3 nucleotides: TGTGCCAGCAGTCAGGACAGAGTCTATGGCTACACCTTC. Translation gives CASSQDRVYGYTF.

The chain carries TRBV4-3 and TRBJ2-1; TRBD2 matches 8 bases. The CDR3 sequence is 16 residues long. V shed 3 bases, J shed 4 bases, and the junction held 8 bases outside the gene matches. From germline, CDR1 is LGHNA and CDR2 YSLEER. The CDR3 loop is CASSQRRGGKYNEQFF. CDR3 nucleotides: TGCGCCAGCAGCCAGAGACGGGGGGGCAAGTACAATGAGCAGTTCTTC.

V and J are TRBV6-2 or TRBV6-3 and TRBJ2-7; 10 bases map to TRBD2. V shed 9 bases, J shed 3 bases, and the junction held 8 bases outside the gene matches. The CDR3 extends over 14 amino acids. CDR1 is MNHEY, CDR2 SVGEGT, per germline. The CDR3 DNA reads TGTGCCAGTTGCCGACTAGCGGGTTTCTACGAGCAGTACGTC. Translation: CASCRLAGFYEQYV.

The chain combines TRBV7-2 with TRBJ2-1; D might be TRBD2 (6 bases). Trimming cost V 6 bases and J 4 bases, with 13 bases left between them. The CDR3 covers 14 residues. Germline loops: CDR1 SGHTA, CDR2 FQGNSA. The CDR3: CASSPTAGYNEQFF. The CDR3 DNA reads TGTGCCAGCAGTCCCACTGCGGGGTACAATGAGCAGTTCTTC.

The V call is TRBV24-1, the J call TRBJ2-1, with D perhaps TRBD2 (6 bases). In germline, CDR1 is KGHDR, CDR2 SFDVKD. The V and J ends lost 6 bases and 6 bases respectively, with 17 bases between them. This CDR3 is 15 amino acids long. For the CDR3, the DNA is TGTGCCACCAGTTCAAGGGGACTTTACCCCAATGAGCAGTTCTTC. Its protein product is CATSSRGLYPNEQFF.

CDR3 nucleotides: TGTGCCAGCAGTTATAAGGGACTGAGGACTGAAGCTTTCTTT. Encoded protein: CASSYKGLRTEAFF. The genes are TRBV6-5 and TRBJ1-1; D possibly corresponds to TRBD1 (5 bases). CDR1 MNHEY and CDR2 SVGAGI come from the germline V gene. This CDR3 spans 14 amino acids. The germline V and J ends were trimmed by 3 bases and 5 bases, with 13 bases remaining between them.

In this sample, this clonotype turned up a few times. An end of the junction does not agree with germline; a read error may underlie this. The chain joins TRBV7-7 to TRBJ2-1; D might be TRBD2 (6 bases). Germline loops: CDR1 SSHAT, CDR2 FNYEAQ (reference sequence). This CDR3 has 14 amino acids. This CDR3 is CASSASTGDNEQFF. CDR3 coding DNA: TGTGCTAGCAGCGCTAGCACGGGGGACAATGAGCAGTTCTTC.

This clonotype was seen a handful of times. This rearrangement joins TRBV28 to TRBJ2-3; no clear D. The CDR3 is 11 amino acids. Trimming shortened V by 5 bases and J by 8 bases, and 8 bases separated the two germline ends. CDR1 is MDHEN and CDR2 is SYDVKM in the germline V gene. CDR3: CASSPRTTQYF. CDR3 DNA: TGTGCCAGCAGTCCCCGAACTACGCAGTATTTT.

The chain carries TRBV15 and TRBJ1-1, with D unresolved. CDR1 and CDR2 from the germline V gene are LNHNV and YYDKDF (reference sequence). CDR3 size: 17 residues. V shed 0 bases and J shed 0 bases, with 14 bases lying between them. This CDR3 is CATSRDNRVVMNTEAFF. CDR3 coding DNA: TGTGCCACCAGCAGAGATAACCGGGTTGTTATGAACACTGAAGCTTTCTTT. Based on the CDR3 plus reference TRBV15 and TRBJ1-1, the full variable domain is DAMVIQNPRYQVTQFGKPVTLSCSQTLNHNVMYWYQQKSSQAPKLLFHYYDKDFNNEADTPDNFQSRRPNTSFCFLDIRSPGLGDTAMYLCATSRDNRVVMNTEAFFGQGTRLTVV.

This clonotype was observed a handful of times. V and J are TRBV20-1 and TRBJ2-1; D ambiguous. Germline CDR1 reads DFQATT; CDR2 reads SNEGSKA (reference sequence). The CDR3 runs 11 residues. The germline V and J ends were trimmed by 5 bases and 7 bases, with 9 bases remaining between them. CDR3 residues: CSASGINEQFF. As DNA, the CDR3 is TGCAGTGCTTCCGGCATAAATGAGCAGTTCTTC.

This clonotype was observed a handful of times. The genes are TRBV6-5 and TRBJ1-1; no firm D call. Germline values: CDR1 MNHEY, CDR2 SVGAGI. The CDR3 contains 14 residues. The V gene lost 4 bases and the J gene lost 0 bases, with 9 bases spanning the gap. CDR3: CASSWSVVNTEAFF. CDR3 DNA: TGTGCCAGCAGTTGGTCGGTAGTGAACACTGAAGCTTTCTTT.